Listed below are T cell receptor beta chains from one sample, sequenced in a study of shared clonotypes between healthy human individuals. Repertoires were generated with immunoSEQ multiplex PCR, while TCRdb's copy carries only in-frame clones and drops some. The profile shows 2 million to 2.5 million clones, roughly 95% of them singletons. The sample taken for sequencing was naive CD4+ T cells sorted from blood. These receptors were taken from a man aged 18-30 years in good health. Each CDR3 is given with its conserved first and last residue. A D gene is named only where the DNA matches it firmly. Expanded clones are given a class, and other clones once, few, many or no size at all.

D | J | V | size | CDR3 | DNA
NA | TRBJ2-5 | TRBV7-2 | NA | CASTRLQETQYF | TGTGCCAGCACCCGGCTCCAAGAGACCCAGTACTTC
TRBD1 | TRBJ1-6 | TRBV6-5 | NA | CASSRTGGRDSPLHF | TGTGCCAGCAGTCGTACAGGGGGCCGGGATTCACCCCTCCACTTT
NA | TRBJ2-7 | TRBV7-9 | NA | CASSRDKTYEQYF | TGTGCCAGCAGCCGGGACAAGACCTACGAGCAGTACTTC
NA | TRBJ2-1 | TRBV2 | NA | CASSDGQILYNEQFF | TGTGCCAGCAGTGACGGGCAGATATTATACAATGAGCAGTTCTTC
NA | TRBJ2-2 | TRBV7-9 | once | CASSRTVAWDTGELFF | TGTGCCAGCAGCCGCACCGTGGCGTGGGACACCGGGGAGCTGTTTTTT
TRBD2 | TRBJ2-5 | TRBV30 | once | CAWSVLRLAIERETQYF | TGTGCCTGGAGTGTCCTACGACTAGCGATAGAGAGAGAGACCCAGTACTTC
NA | TRBJ1-6 | TRBV6-5 | once | CASSRQSKNSPLHF | TGTGCCAGCAGCCGACAGAGTAAAAATTCACCCCTCCACTTT
TRBD2 | TRBJ2-4 | TRBV7-8 | NA | CASSLESLLLAGGGNIQYF | TGTGCCAGCAGCTTAGAATCCCTACTATTAGCGGGAGGGGGAAACATTCAGTACTTC
NA | TRBJ1-1 | TRBV27 | NA | CASSPIPVWNTEAFF | TGTGCCAGCAGTCCCATCCCAGTTTGGAACACTGAAGCTTTCTTT
TRBD1 | TRBJ1-6 | TRBV7-3 | NA | CASSLGTVVNNSPLHF | TGTGCCAGCAGCCTTGGGACAGTGGTTAATAATTCACCCCTCCACTTT
TRBD2 | TRBJ2-1 | TRBV5-4 | NA | CASSWAGESYNEQFF | TGTGCCAGCAGCTGGGCGGGGGAATCCTACAATGAGCAGTTCTTC
NA | TRBJ2-7 | TRBV2 | NA | CASSVEGILSSYEQYF | TGTGCCAGCAGTGTGGAGGGGATACTGTCTTCCTACGAGCAGTACTTC
NA | TRBJ1-6 | TRBV7-9 | NA | CASSLNEGGHSPLHF | TGTGCCAGCAGCTTAAACGAAGGCGGCCATTCACCCCTCCACTTT
TRBD2 | TRBJ2-7 | TRBV2 | NA | CASSRDYRYEQYF | TGTGCCAGCAGTAGGGACTACCGCTACGAGCAGTACTTC
NA | TRBJ2-2 | TRBV28 | NA | CASSPHGPGELFF | TGTGCCAGCAGCCCCCATGGGCCCGGGGAGCTGTTTTTT
NA | TRBJ1-4 | TRBV30 | NA | CAWSQGVNEKLFF | TGTGCCTGGAGTCAAGGGGTTAATGAAAAACTGTTTTTT
TRBD1 | TRBJ2-7 | TRBV5-1 | NA | CASSLGQGANEQYF | TGCGCCAGCAGCCTGGGACAGGGGGCAAACGAGCAGTACTTC
NA | TRBJ1-4 | TRBV6-1 | NA | CASSGSASGAGEKLFF | TGTGCCAGCAGTGGATCCGCCTCAGGGGCGGGAGAAAAACTGTTTTTT
NA | TRBJ1-2 | TRBV28 | NA | CALGDVNGYTF | TGTGCCCTAGGCGACGTCAATGGCTACACCTTC
NA | TRBJ2-1 | TRBV2 | NA | CASSGQVREQFF | TGTGCCAGCAGTGGGCAGGTACGTGAGCAGTTCTTC
NA | TRBJ2-7 | TRBV11-2 | NA | CASSLGGSSAYEQYF | TGTGCCAGCAGCTTAGGAGGGTCTTCAGCTTACGAGCAGTACTTC
TRBD2 | TRBJ2-7 | TRBV28 | NA | CASRLAGGSSYEQYF | TGTGCCAGCAGATTAGCGGGAGGTAGCTCCTACGAGCAGTACTTC
NA | TRBJ1-2 | TRBV6-6 | NA | CASSRLDYGYTF | TGTGCCAGCAGTCGACTGGACTATGGCTACACCTTC
NA | TRBJ1-1 | TRBV7-9 | NA | CASSRGLMNTEAFF | TGTGCCAGCAGCAGGGGACTAATGAACACTGAAGCTTTCTTT
TRBD1 | TRBJ2-7 | TRBV27 | NA | CASSVRDSSNEQYF | TGTGCCAGCAGTGTCCGGGACAGCAGCAACGAGCAGTACTTC
NA | TRBJ1-2 | TRBV7-2 | NA | CASSLATAEPYGYTF | TGTGCCAGCAGCTTAGCCACAGCAGAACCCTATGGCTACACCTTC
NA | TRBJ1-3 | TRBV14 | NA | CASKKGVHSGNTIYF | TGTGCCAGCAAGAAGGGAGTCCACTCTGGAAACACCATATATTTT
NA | TRBJ2-2 | TRBV25-1 | NA | CASSLNTGELFF | TGTGCCAGCAGTTTGAACACCGGGGAGCTGTTTTTT
TRBD2 | TRBJ2-1 | TRBV5-1 | NA | CASSSSGTSGYNEQFF | TGCGCCAGCAGCTCCTCCGGGACTAGCGGTTACAATGAGCAGTTCTTC
NA | TRBJ2-2 | TRBV7-2 | NA | CASSLATGNTGELFF | TGTGCCAGCAGCTTAGCGACAGGGAACACCGGGGAGCTGTTTTTT
NA | TRBJ1-4 | TRBV6-1 | NA | CASSGLGTLTGPWEKLFF | TGTGCCAGCAGTGGCTTGGGGACCCTCACAGGCCCTTGGGAAAAACTGTTTTTT
NA | TRBJ2-7 | TRBV2 | NA | CASRGSSYEQYF | TGTGCCAGCAGAGGGTCTAGCTACGAGCAGTACTTC
NA | TRBJ2-5 | TRBV5-4 | NA | CASSLKGGPQETQYF | TGTGCCAGCAGCTTGAAGGGGGGCCCACAAGAGACCCAGTACTTC
NA | TRBJ2-2 | TRBV5-1 | NA | CASSLETSGELFF | TGCGCCAGCAGCTTGGAAACTAGCGGGGAGCTGTTTTTT
NA | TRBJ2-2 | TRBV5-1 | NA | CASRPVGLEGHGELFF | TGCGCCAGCCGCCCTGTAGGGCTAGAGGGTCACGGGGAGCTGTTTTTT
TRBD1 | TRBJ2-7 | TRBV7-2 | NA | CASSQDRGVYEQYF | TGTGCCAGCAGCCAAGACAGGGGGGTCTACGAGCAGTACTTC
NA | TRBJ2-5 | TRBV5-1 | NA | CASSSGDQETQYF | TGCGCCAGCAGCTCCGGGGACCAAGAGACCCAGTACTTC
NA | TRBJ2-7 | TRBV4-1 | NA | CASSQDKSSGKRPYEQYF | TGCGCCAGCAGCCAAGATAAATCGAGCGGTAAAAGGCCCTACGAGCAGTACTTC
NA | TRBJ2-7 | TRBV21-1 | NA | CASSKESWCSYEQYF | TGTGCCAGCAGCAAAGAGAGCTGGTGTTCGTACGAGCAGTACTTC
TRBD2 | TRBJ2-1 | TRBV10-2 | NA | CASSLTSGSFGNEQFF | TGCGCCAGCAGCCTAACTAGCGGGAGTTTTGGCAATGAGCAGTTCTTC
NA | TRBJ2-5 | TRBV5-4 | NA | CASSLGTKETQYF | TGTGCCAGCAGCTTGGGGACCAAAGAGACCCAGTACTTC
TRBD1 | TRBJ1-4 | TRBV7-7 | NA | CASSPGTGDNEKLFF | TGTGCTAGCAGCCCTGGGACAGGGGATAATGAAAAACTGTTTTTT